The next 18 T cell receptor beta chains were all read from a single sample in a study of blood T cell repertoires in COVID-19 (dated by TCRdb to between 2020 and 2021). Library prep was done by the immunoSEQ multiplex PCR assay. TCRdb provides this immuneACCESS table in a form limited to in-frame rearrangements. Some clones are lacking; in checked studies, under half of them reflect an unresolved V gene, and why the rest are absent is not known. The sample table contains 80,000 to 100,000 clones; only one count was recorded for roughly 80% of them. About a tenth of the sample is taken by the ten largest. The sequenced material came from peripheral blood. The source of these receptors is a man between 65 and 85 years old with active or convalescent COVID-19.

This clone was detected only once. The chain couples TRBV9 to TRBJ2-7; 12 bases line up with TRBD1. The CDR3 is 15 amino acids. The trim removed 0 bases at V and 7 bases at J, leaving 5 bases unmatched. Germline V lookup: CDR1 SGDLS, CDR2 YYNGEE. The CDR3 nucleotides read TGTGCCAGCAGCGTAGAGGGACAGGGGGCGCTTGAGCAGTACTTC. This translates into CASSVEGQGALEQYF. Combining the CDR3 with reference TRBV9 and TRBJ2-7 gives the whole variable domain DSGVTQTPKHLITATGQRVTLRCSPRSGDLSVYWYQQSLDQGLQFLIQYYNGEERAKGNILERFSAQQFPDLHSELNLSSLELGDSALYFCASSVEGQGALEQYFGPGTRLTVT.

DNA of the CDR3: TGTGCCAGCAGCTTATCTGATACGCAGTATTTT. This sequence encodes CASSLSDTQYF. The rearrangement links TRBV11-2 to TRBJ2-3; D gene ambiguous. This CDR3 contains 11 residues. Germline CDR1 is SGHAT and CDR2 is FQNNGV. With 2 bases removed from V and 6 bases from J, the gap between germline ends came to 3 bases.

This chain links TRBV19 with TRBJ2-1, with a possible D match to TRBD1 (7 bases). Germline values: CDR1 LNHDA, CDR2 SQIVND (reference sequence). The CDR3 runs 14 residues. V lost 6 bases and J lost 3, with 12 bases in between. This chain's CDR3 is CASRRQGGYNEQFF. For the CDR3, the DNA is TGTGCCAGTAGGAGGCAGGGGGGCTACAATGAGCAGTTCTTC.

This chain links TRBV19 with TRBJ1-5; no firm D call. Germline V gene data show CDR1 as LNHDA and CDR2 as SQIVND (reference sequence). V shed 3 bases and J shed 0 bases, with 9 bases lying between them. The CDR3 runs 15 residues. The CDR3 DNA sequence: TGTGCCAGTAGTATTGTGGGAGTTAGCAATCAGCCCCAGCATTTT. It is translated as CASSIVGVSNQPQHF.

This clone showed up just once. The rearrangement uses TRBV5-6 and TRBJ1-2; unclear D gene. V lost 4 bases to trimming and J lost 3 bases, with 10 bases between them. Germline CDR1 is SGHDT and CDR2 is YYEEEE. This CDR3 region has 13 residues. This chain's CDR3 is CASSSWAHYGYTF. Here the CDR3 DNA reads TGTGCCAGCAGCAGTTGGGCCCACTATGGCTACACCTTC.

This clone was seen a single time. The V and J genes are TRBV7-9 and TRBJ1-1, with D possibly TRBD1 on 6 matching bases. Germline V lookup: CDR1 SEHNR, CDR2 FQNEAQ (reference sequence). This CDR3 spans 15 amino acids. Trimming removed 0 bases from V and 0 bases from J, with 8 bases in between. The CDR3 DNA reads TGTGCCAGCAGCTTAGCCCAGGGGATGAACACTGAAGCTTTCTTT. Protein: CASSLAQGMNTEAFF.

The V and J genes are TRBV11-2 and TRBJ2-1; 9 bases map to TRBD2. Germline loops: CDR1 SGHAT, CDR2 FQNNGV. With V trimmed by 3 bases and J by 6 bases, 9 bases remained unmatched. The CDR3 is 16 amino acids. The CDR3, as DNA: TGTGCCAGCAGCTTCCTTGCGGGGGGGAAGGCCAATGAGCAGTTCTTC. Its translation is CASSFLAGGKANEQFF.

The chain joins TRBV2 to TRBJ2-2, with D uncertain. In germline, CDR1 is SNHLY, CDR2 FYNNEI. V shed 2 bases and J shed 2 bases, with 9 bases lying between them. The CDR3 covers 15 residues. The DNA of the CDR3 is TGTGCCAGCAGTGAATACTCTTCAAACACCGGGGAGCTGTTTTTT. Translated, it gives CASSEYSSNTGELFF.

The rearrangement joins TRBV4-3 to TRBJ2-7; D is perhaps TRBD2 (6 bases). This CDR3 region has 14 residues. The germline V and J ends were trimmed by 0 bases and 3 bases, with 9 bases remaining between them. Germline lookup yields CDR1 LGHNA and CDR2 YSLEER. The CDR3 coding sequence is TGCGCCAGCAGCCAAGATCGGGACTTCTACGAGCAGTACTTC. Protein product: CASSQDRDFYEQYF.

V and J are TRBV18 and TRBJ2-7; 9 bases map to TRBD1. V was pared by 10 bases and J by 3 bases, with 4 bases of the junction left unmatched. Germline V gives CDR1 KGHSH, CDR2 LQKENI. The CDR3 spans 12 residues. CDR3 in amino acids: CATGQGSYEQYF. In DNA, the CDR3 is TGTGCCACCGGACAGGGGAGCTACGAGCAGTACTTC. Full variable domain (outside the CDR3, taken from reference TRBV18 and TRBJ2-7): NAGVMQNPRHLVRRRGQEARLRCSPMKGHSHVYWYRQLPEEGLKFMVYLQKENIIDESGMPKERFSAEFPKEGPSILRIQQVVRGDSAAYFCATGQGSYEQYFGPGTRLTVT.

This clone was seen a handful of times. This chain links TRBV5-1 with TRBJ1-6; 7 bases match TRBD1. The germline V gene has CDR1 SGHRS and CDR2 YFSETQ. V shed 2 bases, J shed 7 bases, and the junction held 6 bases outside the gene matches. This CDR3 has 15 residues. The CDR3, as DNA: TGCGCCAGCAGCTTAGAACAGGGGAGGAATTCACCCCTCCACTTT. As protein: CASSLEQGRNSPLHF.

CDR3 nucleotides: TGTGCCAGCAGGATCGGTGGTGATGAGCAGTTCTTC. Residues: CASRIGGDEQFF. V usage is TRBV7-9 and J usage is TRBJ2-1; D not resolved. The germline gives CDR1 SEHNR, CDR2 FQNEAQ (reference sequence). The V end lost 6 bases, the J end lost 8 bases, and 11 bases lay between the germline ends. This CDR3 is 12 amino acids long.

This chain joins TRBV10-3 and TRBJ2-1; possibly TRBD1 for D (6 bases). Germline CDR1 ENHRY, CDR2 SYGVKD. Trimming left V 6 bases short and J 11 bases short, with 17 bases between. The CDR3 runs 13 residues. CDR3 sequence (DNA): TGTGCCATCAGGGACCGGGACACGAACCAGCAGTTCTTC. This gives the protein CAIRDRDTNQQFF.

The V gene is TRBV6-5, the J gene TRBJ1-1; weak D call: TRBD1 (5 bases). The germline V and J ends were trimmed by 6 bases and 0 bases, with 11 bases remaining between them. The CDR3 runs to 14 residues. Per germline, CDR1 MNHEY and CDR2 SVGAGI. The CDR3 protein is CASSWGGMNTEAFF. For the CDR3, the DNA is TGTGCCAGCAGCTGGGGCGGTATGAACACTGAAGCTTTCTTT.

The chain employs TRBV2 and TRBJ2-2; the match to TRBD1 covers 8 bases. J lost 1 base, V lost 6 bases, and 4 bases had no gene match. Per the germline V gene, CDR1 is SNHLY and CDR2 is FYNNEI. The CDR3 has 15 residues. The DNA of the CDR3 is TGTGCCAGCAGGCCCGGGACAGGGAACACCGGGGAGCTGTTTTTT. Translating gives CASRPGTGNTGELFF.

The chain employs TRBV12-3 or TRBV12-4 and TRBJ1-1, with 7 bases that match TRBD1. The CDR3 length is 12 residues. The junction had 5 bases not matched to a gene; V was cut back by 6 bases and J by 7 bases. The CDR3: CASRTGQVEAFF. The CDR3 DNA follows: TGTGCCAGCAGAACCGGACAGGTTGAAGCTTTCTTT.

The V call is TRBV19, the J call TRBJ1-6; a possible D gene is TRBD1 (5 bases). The V gene lost 6 bases and the J gene lost 9 bases, with 24 bases spanning the gap. The CDR3 contains 17 residues. From germline, CDR1 is LNHDA and CDR2 SQIVND (reference sequence). Here the CDR3 DNA reads TGTGCCAGTAGGCGTTTCCCGGAGGCGGGGGTTGGTTCACCCCTCCACTTT. This sequence encodes CASRRFPEAGVGSPLHF.

The chain has TRBV11-1 and TRBJ1-1, with a weak D call TRBD1 (6 bases). With 6 bases removed from V and 3 bases from J, the gap between germline ends came to 14 bases. The CDR3 has 14 amino acids. In germline, CDR1 is SGHAT, CDR2 FQDESV (reference sequence). CDR3 coding DNA: TGTGCCAGCAGTACAGGGAATAGGGACACTGAAGCTTTCTTT. Its protein product is CASSTGNRDTEAFF.